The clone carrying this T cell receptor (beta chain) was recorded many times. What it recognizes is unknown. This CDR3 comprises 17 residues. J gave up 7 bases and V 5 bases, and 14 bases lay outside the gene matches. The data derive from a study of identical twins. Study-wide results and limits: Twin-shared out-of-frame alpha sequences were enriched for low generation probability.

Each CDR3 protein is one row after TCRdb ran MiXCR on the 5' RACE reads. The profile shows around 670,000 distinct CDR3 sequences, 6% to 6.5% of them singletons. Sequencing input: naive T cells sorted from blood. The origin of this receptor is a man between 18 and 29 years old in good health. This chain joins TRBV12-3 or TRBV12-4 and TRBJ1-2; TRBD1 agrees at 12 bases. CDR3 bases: TGTGCCAGCAGTCTTACCGGGACAGGGGGCGTCGGAGGTGGCTACACCTTC. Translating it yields CASSLTGTGGVGGGYTF.